Given below is one TCR beta chain in context. This sample was taken from a study of technical replicates of blood from a few donors. Here immunoSEQ multiplex PCR was the method, and the copy in TCRdb shows in-frame clones only, minus some. The sample lists about 76,000 clones; 80% to 90% were seen once. V gave up 6 bases and J gave up 3 bases; unmatched junction bases: 3. CDR3 length equals 13 residues. From germline, CDR1 is SEHNR and CDR2 FQNEAQ (reference sequence). The gene calls are TRBV7-9 and TRBJ2-7; 9 positions agree with TRBD1. The sample was PBMCs. The clonotype originates from a human donor in good health. Some clones in this sample may be carry-over from other donors' samples. CDR3 region: CASRDRGGYEQYF. Written as DNA, the CDR3 is TGTGCCAGCAGGGACAGGGGCGGCTACGAGCAGTACTTC.